The TCR beta chain described here comes from a study of blood T cell repertoires in COVID-19. This CDR3 is built from 16 residues. Germline assignment: CDR1 SGHRS and CDR2 YFSETQ. J lost 7 bases, V lost 5 bases, and 8 bases had no gene match. Assay: immunoSEQ multiplex PCR; the TCRdb copy retains only in-frame clones and omits some. Of about 52,000 clones in the sample, about 83% were seen once. The clonotype was recovered from a woman aged 80 or over with acute or convalescent COVID-19. The sequencing sample was made of peripheral blood. The chain is built from TRBV5-1 and TRBJ2-1; 14 positions match TRBD2. The CDR3 sequence: CASSFSGTSGGNEQFF. DNA for the CDR3: TGCGCCAGCAGTTTCTCCGGGACTAGCGGGGGTAATGAGCAGTTCTTC.